What follows is one T cell receptor (beta chain) and its context. Its cognate antigen is unknown. Germline-derived CDR1 and CDR2 are MNHNY and SVGAGI (reference sequence). V was cut by 5 bases and J by 2 bases, with 10 bases left in between. The CDR3 loop spans 14 amino acids. Produced via immunoSEQ multiplex PCR; TCRdb's table is partial and in-frame only. The sample lists 130,000 to 150,000 clones; more than 85% were seen once. These data originate in a study of cytomegalovirus exposure and HLA in healthy donors. Across the study: It was reported in a later analysis that the 100 to 150 validation repertoires used the same platform as the 650 to 800 first-cohort repertoires.

Whole-study findings and limits: High sensitivity and specificity were reportedly achieved when the classifier diagnosed cytomegalovirus status. Researchers catalogued under 200 TCR beta chains as cytomegalovirus-associated. First-cohort TCR clusters were later found to tend to co-occur in the 90 to 150 validation repertoires.

This chain joins TRBV6-6 and TRBJ1-5; weak D call: TRBD1 (6 bases). This sequence originates from a man younger than 30 in good health and CMV-seronegative. Material: PBMCs. CDR3 sequence: CASSKDRRNQPQHF. For the CDR3, the DNA is TGTGCCAGCAGTAAGGACAGACGCAATCAGCCCCAGCATTTT.